The TCR beta chain described here comes from a study of STAT5B mutations in CD4+ large granular lymphocyte leukemia. The V gene end was trimmed by 3 bases and the J gene end by 5 bases; junction bases not matched to a gene: 7. The CDR3 is 15 residues long. CDR1 and CDR2 from the germline V gene are SGHTA and FQGNSA. Comments on this clone: Its matching antigen is unknown.

Sequencing was at survey level. Here immunoSEQ multiplex PCR was the method, and the copy in TCRdb shows in-frame clones only, minus some. In the table there are roughly 23,000 clones, 82% of which are singletons. General study results and limits: Higher CD4+ than CD8+ T-LGLL clonality might reflect small sample size. Around 25% of private leukemic clonotypes occurred rarely in other patients' non-leukemic repertoires.

The sample taken for sequencing was CD4+ T cells from blood buffy coats. The rearrangement uses TRBV7-2 and TRBJ2-5; 9 nucleotides line up with TRBD1. The source is a human donor in good health. The DNA of the CDR3 is TGTGCCAGCAGCTTGAACAGGGGGCTAGGGGAGACCCAGTACTTC. It translates to CASSLNRGLGETQYF. Together with reference TRBV7-2 and TRBJ2-5, the CDR3 gives the full variable domain: GAGVSQSPSNKVTEKGKDVELRCDPISGHTALYWYRQSLGQGLEFLIYFQGNSAPDKSGLPSDRFSAERTGGSVSTLTIQRTQQEDSAVYLCASSLNRGLGETQYFGPGTRLLVL.